This TCR beta chain was identified during a study of OX40 agonist ivuxolimab in advanced cancers. Here immunoSEQ multiplex PCR was the method, and the copy in TCRdb shows in-frame clones only, minus some. The sample comprises over 60,000 clones, approximately 81% of which are singletons, and roughly 4% rests with the top ten. This clone is a singleton in its sample. Trimming took off 5 bases at V and 3 bases at J, with 9 bases between the two ends. Germline V CDR1 and CDR2: SGHTS, YDEGEE. The CDR3 length is 13 residues. The TCR was taken from an adult with an advanced solid tumor such as melanoma, head and neck, liver or kidney cancer. The V call is TRBV5-8, the J call TRBJ1-5, with D possibly matching TRBD1 (5 bases). This specimen consisted of CD4+ or CD8+ T cells sorted from blood, obtained in a trial of the OX40 agonist ivuxolimab. The chain's CDR3 is CASRDKNNQPQHF. The CDR3 DNA reads TGTGCCAGCAGGGACAAGAACAATCAGCCCCAGCATTTT. Together with reference TRBV5-8 and TRBJ1-5, the CDR3 gives the full variable domain: EAGVTQSPTHLIKTRGQQATLRCSPISGHTSVYWYQQALGLGLQFLLWYDEGEERNRGNFPPRFSGRQFPNYSSELNVNALELEDSALYLCASRDKNNQPQHFGDGTRLSIL.